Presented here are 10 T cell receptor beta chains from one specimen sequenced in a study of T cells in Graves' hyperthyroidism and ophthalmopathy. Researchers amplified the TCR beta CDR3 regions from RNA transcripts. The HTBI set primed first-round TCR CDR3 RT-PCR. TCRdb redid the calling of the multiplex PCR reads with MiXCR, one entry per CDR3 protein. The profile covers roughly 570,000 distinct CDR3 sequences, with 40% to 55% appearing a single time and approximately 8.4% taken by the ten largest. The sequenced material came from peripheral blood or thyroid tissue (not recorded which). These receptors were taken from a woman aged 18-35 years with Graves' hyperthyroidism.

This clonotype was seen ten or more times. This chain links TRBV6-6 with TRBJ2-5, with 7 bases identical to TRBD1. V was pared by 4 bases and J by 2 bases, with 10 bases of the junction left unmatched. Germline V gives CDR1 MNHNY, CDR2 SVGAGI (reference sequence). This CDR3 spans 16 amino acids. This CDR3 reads CASSSPSVRGQETQYF. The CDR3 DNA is TGTGCCAGCAGTTCCCCCTCGGTCAGGGGGCAAGAGACCCAGTACTTC.

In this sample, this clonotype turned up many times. CDR3 DNA: TGTGCCAGTCAAGGGACAGGGGGCGGGCAGCCCCAGCATTTT. The encoded protein is CASQGTGGGQPQHF. The chain links TRBV19 to TRBJ1-5; 12 nucleotides agree with TRBD1. V gave up 8 bases and J gave up 7 bases; unmatched junction bases: 6. CDR3 length equals 14 residues. In germline, CDR1 is LNHDA, CDR2 SQIVND (reference sequence).

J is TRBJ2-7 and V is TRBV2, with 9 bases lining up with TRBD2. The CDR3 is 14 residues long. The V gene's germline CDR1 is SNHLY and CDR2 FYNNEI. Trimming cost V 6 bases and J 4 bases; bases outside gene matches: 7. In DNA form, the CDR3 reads TGTGCCAGCAGCTTGATCACTAGCGGGTACGAGCAGTACTTC. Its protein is CASSLITSGYEQYF.

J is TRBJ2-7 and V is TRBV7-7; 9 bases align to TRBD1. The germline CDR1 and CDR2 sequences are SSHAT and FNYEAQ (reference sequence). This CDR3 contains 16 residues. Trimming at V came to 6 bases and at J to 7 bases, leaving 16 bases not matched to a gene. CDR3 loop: CASSDYRGQGYNEQYF. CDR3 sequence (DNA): TGTGCCAGCAGTGACTATCGGGGACAGGGCTACAATGAGCAGTACTTC. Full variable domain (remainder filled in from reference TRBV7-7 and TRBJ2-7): GAGVSQSPRYKVTKRGQDVTLRCDPISSHATLYWYQQALGQGPEFLTYFNYEAQPDKSGLPSDRFSAERPEGSISTLTIQRTEQRDSAMYRCASSDYRGQGYNEQYFGPGTRLTVT.

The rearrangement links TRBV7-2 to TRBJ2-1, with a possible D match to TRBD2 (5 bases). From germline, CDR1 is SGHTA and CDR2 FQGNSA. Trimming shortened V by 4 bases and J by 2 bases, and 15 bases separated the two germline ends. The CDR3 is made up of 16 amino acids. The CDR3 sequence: CASSSTLDGTYNEQFF. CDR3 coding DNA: TGTGCCAGCAGCTCCACGCTGGACGGGACCTACAATGAGCAGTTCTTC.

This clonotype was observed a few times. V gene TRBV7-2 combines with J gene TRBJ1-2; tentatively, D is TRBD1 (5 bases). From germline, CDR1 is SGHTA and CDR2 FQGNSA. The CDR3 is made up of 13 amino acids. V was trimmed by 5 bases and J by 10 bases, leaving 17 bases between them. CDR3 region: CASSQVIGHDYTF. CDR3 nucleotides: TGTGCCAGCAGCCAAGTCATTGGACACGACTACACCTTC.

The CDR3 protein is CSARDLAGKTNEKLFF. The CDR3 nucleotides are TGCAGTGCTAGAGATTTGGCAGGGAAAACTAATGAAAAACTGTTTTTT. This chain joins TRBV20-1 and TRBJ1-4; D might be TRBD1 (5 bases). V was pared by 0 bases and J by 1 base, with 12 bases between. CDR3 length: 16 residues. The germline gives CDR1 DFQATT, CDR2 SNEGSKA (reference sequence).

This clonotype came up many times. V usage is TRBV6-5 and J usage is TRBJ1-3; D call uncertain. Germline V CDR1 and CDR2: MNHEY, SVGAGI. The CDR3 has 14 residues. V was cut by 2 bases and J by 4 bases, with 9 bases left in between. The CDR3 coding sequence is TGTGCCAGCAGTTACCAGGATTCCGGAAACACCATATATTTT. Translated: CASSYQDSGNTIYF.

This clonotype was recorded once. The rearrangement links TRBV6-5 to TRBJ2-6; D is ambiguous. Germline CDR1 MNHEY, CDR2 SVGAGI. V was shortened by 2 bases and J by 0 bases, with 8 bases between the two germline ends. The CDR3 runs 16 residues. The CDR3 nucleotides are TGTGCCAGCAGTTACGTTTGGGACTCTGGGGCCAACGTCCTGACTTTC. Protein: CASSYVWDSGANVLTF.

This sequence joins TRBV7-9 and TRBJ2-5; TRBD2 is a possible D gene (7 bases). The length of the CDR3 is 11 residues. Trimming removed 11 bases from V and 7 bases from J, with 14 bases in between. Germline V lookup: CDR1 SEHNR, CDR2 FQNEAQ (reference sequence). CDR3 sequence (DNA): TGTGCCTGGGGGGGCCGGGGGACCCAGTACTTC. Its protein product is CAWGGRGTQYF.